The 24 T cell receptor beta chains presented below share a single source sample, sequenced in a study of T cell responses to AZD1222 COVID-19 vaccine. Profiled with immunoSEQ multiplex PCR; TCRdb holds only in-frame clones, not every one. The repertoire consists of about 180,000 clones, with around nine tenths occurring once and the leading ten covering 1.6%. The specimen comprised peripheral blood, sampled on day 0 of AZD1222 vaccination. These receptors all come from an adult in good health.

In regard to this clone: Distinct nucleotide sequences in the sample also encode this CDR3. The chain joins TRBV3-1 (or the pseudogene TRBV3-2) to TRBJ2-1, with D possibly TRBD2 on 5 matching bases. The V end was cut by 8 bases, the J end by 0 bases, with 14 bases between. The germline V gene has CDR1 LGHDT and CDR2 YNNKEL (reference sequence). The CDR3 is made up of 15 amino acids. The CDR3 bases are TGTGCCAGCTCCCAAGAACTAGGCTCCTACAATGAGCAGTTCTTC. This codes for CASSQELGSYNEQFF.

The chain couples TRBV10-2 to TRBJ2-7, with no clear D. CDR3 length: 11 residues. V was trimmed by 2 bases and J by 4 bases, leaving 3 bases between them. The germline V gene has CDR1 WSHSY and CDR2 SAAADI. CDR3 residues: CASSEGYEQYV. As DNA, the CDR3 is TGCGCCAGCAGTGAGGGGTACGAGCAGTACGTC.

This chain links TRBV2 with TRBJ1-6; the D gene is possibly TRBD1 (5 bases). This CDR3 comprises 15 residues. Germline assignment: CDR1 SNHLY and CDR2 FYNNEI. Trimming stripped 0 bases from V and 9 bases from J, with 12 bases between. The CDR3 DNA reads as TGTGCCAGCAGTGAAGCGCTGGGGGGGGGTTCACCCCTCCACTTT. Residues: CASSEALGGGSPLHF. Looking up the rest from reference TRBV2 and TRBJ1-6 gives the full variable domain: EPEVTQTPSHQVTQMGQEVILRCVPISNHLYFYWYRQILGQKVEFLVSFYNNEISEKSEIFDDQFSVERPDGSNFTLKIRSTKLEDSAMYFCASSEALGGGSPLHFGNGTRLTVT.

The chain couples TRBV10-3 to TRBJ1-6, with D possibly matching TRBD1 (6 bases). There are 13 residues in the CDR3. With 9 bases removed from V and 8 bases from J, the gap between germline ends came to 14 bases. Germline values: CDR1 ENHRY, CDR2 SYGVKD. CDR3 in amino acids: CAIRQGKDSPLHF. CDR3 nucleotide sequence: TGTGCCATTCGGCAGGGGAAGGATTCACCCCTCCACTTT.

The chain employs TRBV3-1 (or the pseudogene TRBV3-2) and TRBJ2-5; 7 bases fit TRBD1. The germline V gene encodes CDR1 LGHDT and CDR2 YNNKEL (reference sequence). CDR3 length: 16 amino acids. V shed 4 bases, J shed 4 bases, and the junction held 12 bases outside the gene matches. The CDR3 reads CASSPGRTGNPETQYF. In nucleotides, the CDR3 is TGTGCCAGCAGCCCTGGCCGGACAGGTAACCCAGAGACCCAGTACTTC.

V usage is TRBV4-1 and J usage is TRBJ1-2, with unresolved D. The germline gives CDR1 MGHRA, CDR2 YSYEKL. This CDR3 contains 15 residues. The V gene lost 1 base and the J gene lost 3 bases, with 12 bases spanning the gap. This CDR3 reads CASSQGEGRDYGYTF. For the CDR3, the DNA is TGCGCCAGCAGCCAAGGGGAAGGGAGGGACTATGGCTACACCTTC.

The CDR3 spells CASSQDSTYGYTF. The CDR3, as DNA: TGTGCCAGCAGCCAGGACAGTACCTATGGCTACACCTTC. The chain is built from TRBV11-1 and TRBJ1-2; maybe TRBD1 (6 bases). Trimming stripped 5 bases from V and 4 bases from J, with 11 bases between. Germline V CDR1 and CDR2: SGHAT, FQDESV (reference sequence). The CDR3 contains 13 residues.

The chain couples TRBV28 to TRBJ1-1; TRBD1 matches 10 bases. This CDR3 spans 16 amino acids. Germline assignment: CDR1 MDHEN and CDR2 SYDVKM. Trimming cost V 5 bases and J 1 base; bases outside gene matches: 7. DNA for the CDR3: TGTGCCAGCAGTCCAACCGACAGGGGGCGGAACACTGAAGCTTTCTTT. Translating it yields CASSPTDRGRNTEAFF.

This sequence joins TRBV27 and TRBJ2-3, with D unclear. The CDR3 is made up of 14 amino acids. Germline lookup yields CDR1 MNHEY and CDR2 SMNVEV (reference sequence). The V and J ends lost 6 bases and 5 bases respectively, with 15 bases between them. CDR3 loop: CASRSRVFGDTQYF. CDR3 in DNA: TGTGCCAGCAGATCCCGGGTATTCGGAGATACGCAGTATTTT.

J is TRBJ2-7 and V is TRBV11-3; D gene uncertain. Trimming removed 1 base from V and 6 bases from J, with 4 bases in between. The germline CDR1 and CDR2 sequences are SGHNT and YENEEA. This CDR3 contains 11 residues. CDR3 protein: CASSLGSEQYF. The CDR3 DNA is TGTGCCAGCAGCTTAGGATCCGAGCAGTACTTC.

This chain uses TRBV7-9 with TRBJ2-3, with 7 bases fitting TRBD2. The length of the CDR3 is 14 residues. The V segment lost 6 bases and the J segment 5 bases; nucleotides outside the gene matches: 8. Germline values: CDR1 SEHNR, CDR2 FQNEAQ (reference sequence). CDR3 sequence: CASRGLSGIDTQYF. DNA for the CDR3: TGTGCCAGCAGGGGGCTGAGCGGGATAGATACGCAGTATTTT.

CDR3 loop: CAISGKDRGPYNEQFF. CDR3 nucleotides: TGTGCCATCAGTGGAAAGGACAGGGGGCCCTACAATGAGCAGTTCTTC. V usage is TRBV10-3 and J usage is TRBJ2-1, with 11 bases aligning to TRBD1. Trimming cost V 4 bases and J 2 bases; bases outside gene matches: 4. This CDR3 is 16 amino acids long. CDR1 ENHRY and CDR2 SYGVKD come from the germline V gene.

The V and J genes are TRBV27 and TRBJ2-7; TRBD1 might be the D (6 bases). V was pared by 2 bases and J by 1 base, with 12 bases between. There are 15 residues in the CDR3. Germline V lookup: CDR1 MNHEY, CDR2 SMNVEV (reference sequence). The CDR3 sequence is CASSLVSGVSYEQYF. For the CDR3, the DNA is TGTGCCAGCAGTTTAGTGTCAGGGGTTTCCTACGAGCAGTACTTC.

The chain combines TRBV20-1 with TRBJ1-2; D is perhaps TRBD1 (6 bases). Germline values: CDR1 DFQATT, CDR2 SNEGSKA (reference sequence). The V and J ends lost 3 bases and 5 bases respectively, with 22 bases between them. The CDR3 length is 16 residues. The CDR3 loop reads CSASSLGGGAGYGYTF. CDR3 coding DNA: TGCAGTGCTAGTTCGTTAGGGGGGGGCGCCGGATATGGCTACACCTTC.

The chain links TRBV7-2 to TRBJ2-7; 9 positions match TRBD2. The CDR3 length is 17 residues. The germline CDR1 and CDR2 sequences are SGHTA and FQGNSA. The V gene end was trimmed by 1 base and the J gene end by 0 bases; junction bases not matched to a gene: 7. The CDR3 sequence: CASSLGVGGRDSYEQYF. The CDR3 nucleotides read TGTGCCAGCAGCTTAGGTGTAGGCGGGAGGGACTCCTACGAGCAGTACTTC.

The V gene is TRBV24-1, the J gene TRBJ2-5, with 11 bases lining up with TRBD2. Germline CDR1 and CDR2: KGHDR and SFDVKD. CDR3 length: 17 residues. V lost 3 bases to trimming and J lost 2 bases; unmatched junction nucleotides: 7. The CDR3 DNA sequence: TGTGCCACCAGTGATCCGACCGGGACTAGCGGACAAGAGACCCAGTACTTC. Translation: CATSDPTGTSGQETQYF.

The chain is built from TRBV7-9 and TRBJ1-4; no firm D call. Looked up from germline, CDR1 is SEHNR and CDR2 is FQNEAQ (reference sequence). This CDR3 is built from 15 residues. Trimming cost V 5 bases and J 4 bases, with 14 bases left between them. The CDR3 spells CASSADGGLNEKLFF. The CDR3 bases are TGTGCCAGCAGCGCCGATGGCGGACTTAATGAAAAACTGTTTTTT.

This clone was seen only a few times. This CDR3 is also generated by other DNA sequences in the sample. The chain carries TRBV3-1 (or the pseudogene TRBV3-2) and TRBJ2-2; D is unresolved. Germline V gene sequence: CDR1 LGHDT, CDR2 YNNKEL (reference sequence). The ends were cut back, 3 bases at V and 4 bases at J, with 0 bases in the middle. This CDR3 has 11 residues. The CDR3 sequence: CASSHTGELFF. Here the CDR3 DNA reads TGTGCCAGCAGCCACACCGGGGAGCTGTTTTTT.

This clone appeared many times. The genes are TRBV28 and TRBJ2-7, with TRBD2 matching 9 bases. Germline V gives CDR1 MDHEN, CDR2 SYDVKM. The V and J ends lost 3 bases and 7 bases, in that order; junction bases with no gene match: 13. The CDR3 has 16 residues. This chain's CDR3 is CASSLVGGRASLEQYF. CDR3 sequence (DNA): TGTGCCAGCAGTTTGGTAGGCGGGAGGGCCTCCTTAGAGCAGTACTTC.

The chain uses TRBV5-4 and TRBJ1-6; D is perhaps TRBD1 (5 bases). Germline assignment: CDR1 SGHNT and CDR2 YYREEE (reference sequence). The CDR3 runs 14 residues. V gave up 4 bases and J gave up 7 bases, with 12 bases separating them. CDR3 DNA sequence: TGTGCCAGCAGCCGGCAGGGCGGAAATTCACCCCTCCACTTT. Protein sequence: CASSRQGGNSPLHF.

The genes are TRBV9 and TRBJ1-3; weak D call: TRBD1 (5 bases). V lost 0 bases to trimming and J lost 4 bases, with 11 bases between them. Germline V lookup: CDR1 SGDLS, CDR2 YYNGEE. The CDR3 sequence is 15 residues long. The CDR3 sequence: CASSVAGSEGNTIYF. The CDR3, as DNA: TGTGCCAGCAGCGTAGCAGGGTCTGAAGGAAACACCATATATTTT.

Here the CDR3 DNA reads TGTGCCAGCAGTTACTCAGCGGGGGGCGGCACCGGGGAGCTGTTTTTT. Amino acid sequence: CASSYSAGGGTGELFF. This rearrangement joins TRBV6-5 to TRBJ2-2, with 9 bases fitting TRBD2. The CDR3 is 16 residues long. CDR1 and CDR2 (germline): MNHEY, SVGAGI. V lost 0 bases to trimming and J lost 4 bases; unmatched junction nucleotides: 3.

A single count supports this clone. The chain couples TRBV5-1 to TRBJ2-7, with 10 nucleotides matching TRBD1. CDR1 SGHRS and CDR2 YFSETQ come from the germline V gene. The CDR3 contains 18 residues. With 1 base clipped from V and 3 bases from J, the junction kept 13 bases outside the gene matches. CDR3 in amino acids: CASSLSDRGLRVNYEQYF. CDR3 nucleotide sequence: TGCGCCAGCAGCTTGTCCGACAGGGGGCTAAGGGTTAACTACGAGCAGTACTTC.

This clone was detected once. The chain has TRBV14 and TRBJ1-2; no firm D call. The ends were cut back, 0 bases at V and 7 bases at J, with 15 bases in the middle. The CDR3 totals 15 residues. In germline, CDR1 is SGHDN, CDR2 FVKESK. The CDR3, as DNA: TGTGCCAGCAGCCAAGATTTGGGCGTAACCGCTGGCTACACCTTC. As protein: CASSQDLGVTAGYTF.